The 10 T cell receptor beta chains listed next were all sequenced from one sample in a study of blood T cell repertoires in COVID-19. Repertoires were generated with immunoSEQ multiplex PCR, while TCRdb's copy carries only in-frame clones and drops some. The sample lists 150,000 to 180,000 clones, around 84% occurring once. The specimen sequenced was peripheral blood. The receptors here all came from a woman aged 45-60 years with acute or convalescent COVID-19.

V gene TRBV6-5 combines with J gene TRBJ1-3, with D maybe TRBD1 (6 bases). The CDR3 length is 14 residues. Germline V gene lookup returns CDR1 MNHEY and CDR2 SVGAGI. Trimming removed 6 bases from V and 3 bases from J, with 12 bases in between. In DNA form, the CDR3 reads TGTGCCAGCAGCCAACAGGGTAATGGAAACACCATATATTTT. Protein sequence: CASSQQGNGNTIYF.

J is TRBJ1-5 and V is TRBV3-1 (or the pseudogene TRBV3-2); possible D gene TRBD1, 6 bases. This CDR3 is 14 amino acids long. Germline CDR1 and CDR2: LGHDT and YNNKEL (reference sequence). Trimming left V 3 bases short and J 6 bases short, with 12 bases between. This CDR3 reads CASSHNRRGQPQHF. CDR3 in DNA: TGTGCCAGCAGCCATAACCGCAGGGGTCAGCCCCAGCATTTT.

This clone was found once. The J gene is TRBJ2-7, the V gene TRBV9; tentative D call: TRBD1 (5 bases). Germline lookup yields CDR1 SGDLS and CDR2 YYNGEE. The CDR3 runs to 16 residues. The V end was cut by 0 bases, the J end by 6 bases, with 19 bases between. The CDR3 DNA reads TGTGCCAGCAGCGTAGGGTTTTCTAGGGGCGGTGGCGAGCAGTACTTC. It encodes CASSVGFSRGGGEQYF.

This chain links TRBV18 with TRBJ2-7; TRBD1 matches 7 bases. Germline CDR1 and CDR2: KGHSH and LQKENI. J was trimmed by 6 bases and V by 3 bases; bases with no gene match: 2. This CDR3 contains 12 residues. DNA of the CDR3: TGTGCCAGCTCACCTCGACAGGGCGAGCAGTACTTC. Protein product: CASSPRQGEQYF.

This chain joins TRBV7-8 and TRBJ1-1, with TRBD1 matching over 10 bases. The CDR3 is 15 amino acids. Germline V gives CDR1 SGHVS, CDR2 FQNEAQ. The V gene end was trimmed by 6 bases and the J gene end by 6 bases; junction bases not matched to a gene: 10. This CDR3 reads CASSFGTGARAEAFF. CDR3 coding DNA: TGTGCCAGCAGTTTCGGGACAGGGGCTAGGGCTGAAGCTTTCTTT.

In nucleotides, the CDR3 is TGCGCCAGCAGCCCTAGACTAGCGGGAGCTTACGATACGCAGTATTTT. Encoded protein: CASSPRLAGAYDTQYF. The J gene is TRBJ2-3, the V gene TRBV5-1, with 12 bases matching TRBD2. Germline trimming cut 4 bases from V and 6 bases from J; bases unmatched to any gene: 9. Germline loops: CDR1 SGHRS, CDR2 YFSETQ. The CDR3 spans 16 residues.

This clone was seen a single time. V is TRBV6-2 or TRBV6-3 and J is TRBJ2-7; D possibly corresponds to TRBD2 (6 bases). The V gene's germline CDR1 is MNHEY and CDR2 SVGEGT. This CDR3 spans 17 amino acids. V was cut by 4 bases and J by 3 bases, with 22 bases left in between. Here the CDR3 DNA reads TGTGCCAGCAGTTCCTCCCCCCGGGTGGGAGGAAGCTACGAGCAGTACTTC. Residues: CASSSSPRVGGSYEQYF.

The chain joins TRBV4-2 to TRBJ2-3, with 10 bases fitting TRBD1. Per germline, CDR1 LGHNA and CDR2 YNFKEQ. The CDR3 is 16 amino acids. With 3 bases clipped from V and 3 bases from J, the junction kept 6 bases outside the gene matches. The CDR3 DNA reads as TGTGCCAGCAGCCAGAGACAGGGGGCTATGACAGATACGCAGTATTTT. Amino acids: CASSQRQGAMTDTQYF.

V is TRBV9 and J is TRBJ2-7; 9 nucleotides agree with TRBD1. The ends lost 4 bases at V and 6 bases at J; junction bases unmatched: 8. This CDR3 spans 14 amino acids. Germline-derived CDR1 and CDR2 are SGDLS and YYNGEE. The CDR3 spells CASSPGTGLAEQYF. CDR3 bases: TGTGCCAGCAGCCCGGGGACAGGGTTAGCCGAGCAGTACTTC.

The rearrangement joins TRBV15 to TRBJ2-7, with TRBD1 matching 7 bases. Per germline, CDR1 LNHNV and CDR2 YYDKDF (reference sequence). The length of the CDR3 is 15 residues. V dropped 5 bases and J dropped 0; count of bases not matched to a gene: 7. The CDR3 coding sequence is TGTGCCACCAGCCTACGGACAGGTAGCTCCTACGAGCAGTACTTC. Its protein is CATSLRTGSSYEQYF.